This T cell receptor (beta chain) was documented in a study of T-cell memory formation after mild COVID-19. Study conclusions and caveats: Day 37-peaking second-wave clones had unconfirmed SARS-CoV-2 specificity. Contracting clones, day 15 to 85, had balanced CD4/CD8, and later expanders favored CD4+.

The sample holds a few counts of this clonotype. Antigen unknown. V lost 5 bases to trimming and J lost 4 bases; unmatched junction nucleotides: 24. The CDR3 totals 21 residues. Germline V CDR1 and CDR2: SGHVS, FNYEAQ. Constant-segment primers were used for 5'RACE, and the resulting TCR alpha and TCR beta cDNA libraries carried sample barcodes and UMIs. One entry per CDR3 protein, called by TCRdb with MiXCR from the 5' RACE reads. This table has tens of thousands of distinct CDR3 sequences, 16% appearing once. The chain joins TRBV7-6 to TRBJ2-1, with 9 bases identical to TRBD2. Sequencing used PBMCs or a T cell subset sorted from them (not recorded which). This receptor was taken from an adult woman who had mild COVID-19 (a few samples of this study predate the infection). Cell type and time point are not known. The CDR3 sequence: CASSLFQIAGGRGGSYNEQFF. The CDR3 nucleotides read TGTGCCAGCAGCCTATTCCAGATCGCCGGTGGGCGGGGGGGCTCGTACAATGAGCAGTTCTTC.